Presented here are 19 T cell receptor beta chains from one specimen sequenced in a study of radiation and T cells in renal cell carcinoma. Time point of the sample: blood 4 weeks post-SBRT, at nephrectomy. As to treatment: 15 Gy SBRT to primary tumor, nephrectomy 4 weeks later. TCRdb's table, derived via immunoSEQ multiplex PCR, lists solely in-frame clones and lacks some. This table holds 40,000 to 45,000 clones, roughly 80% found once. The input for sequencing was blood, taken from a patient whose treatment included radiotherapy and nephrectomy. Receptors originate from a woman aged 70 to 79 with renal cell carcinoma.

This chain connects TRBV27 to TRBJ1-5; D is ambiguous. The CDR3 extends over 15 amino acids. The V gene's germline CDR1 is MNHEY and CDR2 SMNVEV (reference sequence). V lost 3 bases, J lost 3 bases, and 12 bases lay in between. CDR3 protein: CASSFGDANNQPQHF. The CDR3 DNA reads TGTGCCAGCAGTTTTGGCGACGCTAACAATCAGCCCCAGCATTTT.

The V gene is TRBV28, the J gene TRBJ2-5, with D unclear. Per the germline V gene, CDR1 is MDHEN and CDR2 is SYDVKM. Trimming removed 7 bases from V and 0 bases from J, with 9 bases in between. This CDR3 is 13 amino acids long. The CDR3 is CASTISDQETQYF. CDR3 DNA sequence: TGTGCCAGCACGATATCTGACCAAGAGACCCAGTACTTC.

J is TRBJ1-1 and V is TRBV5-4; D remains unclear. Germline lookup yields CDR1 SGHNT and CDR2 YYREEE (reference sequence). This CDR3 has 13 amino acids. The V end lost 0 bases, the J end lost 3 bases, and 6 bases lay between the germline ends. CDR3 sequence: CASSLGWDTEAFF. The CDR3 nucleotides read TGTGCCAGCAGCTTGGGGTGGGACACTGAAGCTTTCTTT.

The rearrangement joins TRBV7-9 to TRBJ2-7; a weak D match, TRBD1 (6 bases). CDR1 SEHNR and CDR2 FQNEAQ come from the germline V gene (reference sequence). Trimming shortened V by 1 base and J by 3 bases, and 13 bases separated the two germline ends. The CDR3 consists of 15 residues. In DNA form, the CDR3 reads TGTGCCAGCAGCTTAGGAGAGACAGGTTTCTACGAGCAGTACTTC. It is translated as CASSLGETGFYEQYF.

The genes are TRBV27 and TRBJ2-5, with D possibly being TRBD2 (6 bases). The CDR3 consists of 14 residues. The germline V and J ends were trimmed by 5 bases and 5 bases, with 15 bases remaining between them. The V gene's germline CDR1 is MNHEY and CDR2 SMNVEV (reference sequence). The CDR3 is CASSVLGTAETQYF. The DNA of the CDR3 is TGTGCCAGCAGTGTATTAGGGACTGCGGAGACCCAGTACTTC.

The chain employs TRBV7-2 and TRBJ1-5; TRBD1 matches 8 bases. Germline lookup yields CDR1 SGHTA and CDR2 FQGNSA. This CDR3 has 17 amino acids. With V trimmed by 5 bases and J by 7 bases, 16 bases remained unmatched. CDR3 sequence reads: CASSQTGAGAVKQPQHF. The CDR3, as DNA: TGTGCCAGCAGCCAGACAGGGGCCGGAGCGGTAAAGCAGCCCCAGCATTTT. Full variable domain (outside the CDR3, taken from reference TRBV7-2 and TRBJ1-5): GAGVSQSPSNKVTEKGKDVELRCDPISGHTALYWYRQSLGQGLEFLIYFQGNSAPDKSGLPSDRFSAERTGGSVSTLTIQRTQQEDSAVYLCASSQTGAGAVKQPQHFGDGTRLSIL.

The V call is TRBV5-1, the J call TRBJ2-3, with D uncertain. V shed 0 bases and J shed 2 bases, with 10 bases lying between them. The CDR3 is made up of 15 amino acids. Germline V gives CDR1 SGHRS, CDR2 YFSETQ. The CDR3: CASSLGKLSTDTQYF. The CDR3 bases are TGCGCCAGCAGCTTGGGCAAATTATCCACAGATACGCAGTATTTT.

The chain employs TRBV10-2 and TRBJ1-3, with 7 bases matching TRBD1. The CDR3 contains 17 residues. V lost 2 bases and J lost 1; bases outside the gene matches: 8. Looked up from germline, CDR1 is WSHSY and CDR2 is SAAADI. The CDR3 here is CASSEPDRSDSGNTIYF. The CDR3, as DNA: TGCGCCAGCAGTGAGCCGGACAGGAGTGATTCTGGAAACACCATATATTTT.

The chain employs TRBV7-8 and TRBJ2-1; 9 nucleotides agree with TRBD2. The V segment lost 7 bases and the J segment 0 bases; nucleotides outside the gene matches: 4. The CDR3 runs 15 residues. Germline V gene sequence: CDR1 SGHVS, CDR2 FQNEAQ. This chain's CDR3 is CASTLSGSSYNEQFF. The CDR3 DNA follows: TGTGCCAGCACCCTTAGCGGGAGCTCCTACAATGAGCAGTTCTTC.

Here the CDR3 reads CASSPTTSGGSTDTQYF. The CDR3 DNA is TGCGCCAGCAGCCCGACCACTAGCGGGGGGAGCACAGATACGCAGTATTTT. This chain uses TRBV5-1 with TRBJ2-3; 12 positions agree with TRBD2. Germline CDR1 reads SGHRS; CDR2 reads YFSETQ. The CDR3 contains 17 residues. The V and J ends lost 4 bases and 0 bases, in that order; junction bases with no gene match: 6.

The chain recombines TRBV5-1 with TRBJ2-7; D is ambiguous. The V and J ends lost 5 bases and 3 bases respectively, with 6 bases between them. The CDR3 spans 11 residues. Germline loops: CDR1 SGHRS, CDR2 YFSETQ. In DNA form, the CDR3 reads TGCGCCAGCAGTGCGGACTACGAGCAGTACTTC. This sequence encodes CASSADYEQYF.

The CDR3 sequence is CASSWGQASEQYF. CDR3 DNA sequence: TGTGCCAGCAGCTGGGGACAGGCCAGTGAGCAGTACTTC. V gene TRBV5-4 combines with J gene TRBJ2-7, with 8 bases identical to TRBD1. Germline loops: CDR1 SGHNT, CDR2 YYREEE (reference sequence). Trimming at V came to 3 bases and at J to 7 bases, leaving 6 bases not matched to a gene. The CDR3 spans 13 residues.

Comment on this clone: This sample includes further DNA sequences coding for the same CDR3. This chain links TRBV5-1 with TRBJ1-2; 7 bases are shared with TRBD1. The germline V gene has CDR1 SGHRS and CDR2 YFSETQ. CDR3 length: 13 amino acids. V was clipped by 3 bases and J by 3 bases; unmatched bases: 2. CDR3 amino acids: CASSSTGDYGYTF. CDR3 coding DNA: TGCGCCAGCAGCTCTACAGGGGACTATGGCTACACCTTC.

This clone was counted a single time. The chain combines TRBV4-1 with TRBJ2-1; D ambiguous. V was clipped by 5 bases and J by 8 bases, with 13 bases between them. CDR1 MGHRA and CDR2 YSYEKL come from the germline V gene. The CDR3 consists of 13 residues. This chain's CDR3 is CASSGPRSDEQFF. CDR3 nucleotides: TGCGCCAGCAGCGGCCCCAGGTCCGATGAGCAGTTCTTC.

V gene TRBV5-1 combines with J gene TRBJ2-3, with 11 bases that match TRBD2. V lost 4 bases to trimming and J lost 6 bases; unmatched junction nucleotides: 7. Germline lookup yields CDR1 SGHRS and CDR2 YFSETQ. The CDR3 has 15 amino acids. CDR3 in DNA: TGCGCCAGCAGCCTGGGGACTAGCGGCTCGGATACGCAGTATTTT. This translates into CASSLGTSGSDTQYF.

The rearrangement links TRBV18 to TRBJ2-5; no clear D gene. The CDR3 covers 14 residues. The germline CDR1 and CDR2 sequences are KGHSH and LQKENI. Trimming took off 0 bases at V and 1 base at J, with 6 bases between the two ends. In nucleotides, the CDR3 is TGTGCCAGCTCACCACCGGGTGCCCAAGAGACCCAGTACTTC. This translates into CASSPPGAQETQYF.

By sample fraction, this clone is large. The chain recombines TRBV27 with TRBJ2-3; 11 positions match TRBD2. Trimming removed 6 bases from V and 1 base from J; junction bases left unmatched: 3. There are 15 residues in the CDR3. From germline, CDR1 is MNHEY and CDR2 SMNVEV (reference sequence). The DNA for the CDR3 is TGTGCCAGCAGCCTGACTAGCGGGGGCACAGATACGCAGTATTTT. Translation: CASSLTSGGTDTQYF.

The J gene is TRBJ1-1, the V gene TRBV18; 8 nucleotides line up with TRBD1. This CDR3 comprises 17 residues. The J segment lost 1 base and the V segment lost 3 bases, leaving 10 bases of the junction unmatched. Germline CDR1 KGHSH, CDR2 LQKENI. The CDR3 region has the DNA TGTGCCAGCTCACCCTTAGGACAGGGCGCAGAGAACACTGAAGCTTTCTTT. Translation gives CASSPLGQGAENTEAFF. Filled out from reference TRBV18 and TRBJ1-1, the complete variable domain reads NAGVMQNPRHLVRRRGQEARLRCSPMKGHSHVYWYRQLPEEGLKFMVYLQKENIIDESGMPKERFSAEFPKEGPSILRIQQVVRGDSAAYFCASSPLGQGAENTEAFFGQGTRLTVV.

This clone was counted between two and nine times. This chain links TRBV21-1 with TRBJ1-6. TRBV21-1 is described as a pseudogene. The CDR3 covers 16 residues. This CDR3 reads CASSLPNLRVDSPLHF. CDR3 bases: TGTGCCAGCAGCCTCCCCAATTTGAGGGTTGATTCACCCCTCCACTTT.